This T cell receptor beta chain was obtained from a study of blood T cell repertoires in COVID-19. Data came from immunoSEQ multiplex PCR; TCRdb stores just in-frame clones and leaves some out. The sample has roughly 58,000 clones; about 81% are singletons. Germline CDR1 is SGDLS and CDR2 is YYNGEE. This CDR3 has 14 amino acids. Trimming left V 4 bases short and J 3 bases short, with 14 bases between. The chain is built from TRBV9 and TRBJ2-7; TRBD2 is a possible D gene (5 bases). This clonotype was obtained from a man in his 60s with COVID-19, enrolled during active disease. Sequencing used peripheral blood. The CDR3 region has the DNA TGTGCCAGCAGCCCCGTGGGAGTAAACTACGAGCAGTACTTC. Protein product: CASSPVGVNYEQYF. The whole variable domain, filled in from reference TRBV9 and TRBJ2-7, reads DSGVTQTPKHLITATGQRVTLRCSPRSGDLSVYWYQQSLDQGLQFLIQYYNGEERAKGNILERFSAQQFPDLHSELNLSSLELGDSALYFCASSPVGVNYEQYFGPGTRLTVT.